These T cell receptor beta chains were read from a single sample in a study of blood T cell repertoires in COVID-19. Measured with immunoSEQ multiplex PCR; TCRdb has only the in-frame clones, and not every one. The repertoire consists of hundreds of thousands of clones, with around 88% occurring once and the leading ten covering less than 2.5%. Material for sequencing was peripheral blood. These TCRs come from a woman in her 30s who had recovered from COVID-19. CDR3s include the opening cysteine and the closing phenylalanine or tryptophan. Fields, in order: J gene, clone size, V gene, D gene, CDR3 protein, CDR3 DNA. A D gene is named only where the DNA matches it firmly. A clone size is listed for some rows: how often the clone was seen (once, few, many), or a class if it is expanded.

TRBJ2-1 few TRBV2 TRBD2 CASSEIAGYNEQFF TGTGCCAGCAGTGAAATAGCGGGCTACAATGAGCAGTTCTTC
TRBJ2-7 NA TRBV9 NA CASSPRGQGYEQYF TGTGCCAGCAGCCCTCGTGGGCAGGGGTACGAGCAGTACTTC
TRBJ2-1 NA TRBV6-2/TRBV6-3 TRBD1 CASSFRTGATEQFF TGTGCCAGCAGTTTCAGGACAGGGGCTACTGAGCAGTTCTTC
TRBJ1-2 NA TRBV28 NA CASSLPGQIRNGYTF TGTGCCAGCAGTTTACCCGGACAAATCCGGAATGGCTACACCTTC
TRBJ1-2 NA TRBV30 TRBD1 CAWIKEATGIYGYTF TGTGCCTGGATTAAAGAAGCGACAGGGATCTATGGCTACACCTTC
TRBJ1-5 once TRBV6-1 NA CASSDTLRTNQPQHF TGTGCCAGCAGTGACACCCTAAGGACTAATCAGCCCCAGCATTTT
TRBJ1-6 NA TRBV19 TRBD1 CASSGGTVYNSPLHF TGTGCCAGTAGTGGTGGGACAGTCTATAATTCACCCCTCCACTTT
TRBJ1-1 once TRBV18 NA CASSPYGPLQQQGAFF TGTGCCAGCTCACCTTATGGGCCCCTGCAACAACAAGGAGCTTTCTTT
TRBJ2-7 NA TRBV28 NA CASSYYLAEQYF TGTGCCAGCAGTTATTACTTAGCGGAGCAGTACTTC
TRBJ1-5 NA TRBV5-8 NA CASSLRRNQPQHF TGTGCCAGCAGCTTGAGGAGAAATCAGCCCCAGCATTTT
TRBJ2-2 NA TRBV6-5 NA CASNMRGDTGELFF TGTGCCAGCAACATGCGGGGCGACACCGGGGAGCTGTTTTTT
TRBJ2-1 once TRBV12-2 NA CASRLAGGRWTNEQFF TGTGCAAGTCGCTTAGCGGGGGGGCGGTGGACCAATGAGCAGTTCTTC
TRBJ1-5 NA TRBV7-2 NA CASSLGGGGGSNQPQHF TGTGCCAGCAGCTTAGGGGGAGGGGGAGGGAGCAATCAGCCCCAGCATTTT
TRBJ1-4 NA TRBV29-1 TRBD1 CSGGQGGNEKLFF TGCAGCGGGGGACAGGGAGGGAATGAAAAACTGTTTTTT
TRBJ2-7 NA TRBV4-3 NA CASSRERQGYYEQYF TGCGCCAGCAGCCGCGAGCGTCAGGGCTACTACGAGCAGTACTTC
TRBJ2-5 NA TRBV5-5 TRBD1 CASTPITGGPKETQYF TGTGCCAGCACCCCTATTACAGGGGGCCCTAAAGAGACCCAGTACTTC
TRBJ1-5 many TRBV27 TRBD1 CASSLSRQGGQPQHF TGTGCCAGCAGTTTATCGAGGCAGGGGGGTCAGCCCCAGCATTTT
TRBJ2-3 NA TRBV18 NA CASSLQGPAPTDTQYF TGTGCCAGCTCCCTACAGGGACCTGCTCCCACAGATACGCAGTATTTT
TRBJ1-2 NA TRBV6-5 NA CASRTLNEGGYTF TGTGCCAGCAGGACCCTCAATGAGGGCGGCTACACCTTC
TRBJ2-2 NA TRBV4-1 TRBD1 CASSTGQGLAGELFF TGCGCCAGCAGCACAGGACAGGGTCTTGCCGGGGAGCTGTTTTTT
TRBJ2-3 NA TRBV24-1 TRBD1 CATSAAGQGLDTQYF TGTGCCACCAGTGCCGCGGGACAGGGCTTAGATACGCAGTATTTT
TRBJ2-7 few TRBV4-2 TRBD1 CASSFRTGHEQYF TGTGCCAGCAGCTTTAGGACAGGCCACGAGCAGTACTTC
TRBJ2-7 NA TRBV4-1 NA CASSQDPLSYEQYF TGCGCCAGCAGCCAAGATCCACTTTCCTACGAGCAGTACTTC
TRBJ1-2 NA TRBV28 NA CASGQLYGYTF TGTGCCAGTGGACAGCTCTATGGCTACACCTTC
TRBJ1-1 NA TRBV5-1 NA CASSLVGAGTEAFF TGCGCCAGCAGCTTGGTTGGGGCGGGGACTGAAGCTTTCTTT
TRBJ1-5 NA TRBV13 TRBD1 CASSHGTGGYQPQHF TGTGCCAGCAGCCACGGGACAGGGGGCTATCAGCCCCAGCATTTT
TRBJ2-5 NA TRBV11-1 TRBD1 CASSQKDRTYQETQYF TGTGCCAGCAGCCAAAAGGACAGGACCTACCAAGAGACCCAGTACTTC
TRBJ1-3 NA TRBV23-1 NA CASRKRPQFDTGPRPSSGNTIYF TGCGCCAGCAGAAAAAGGCCCCAGTTCGATACAGGACCCCGACCCAGCTCTGGAAACACCATATATTTT
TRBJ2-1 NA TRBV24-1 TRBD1 CATKGTGWGNEQFF TGTGCCACCAAGGGGACAGGGTGGGGCAATGAGCAGTTCTTC
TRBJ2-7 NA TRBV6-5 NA CASSYRDSYEQYF TGTGCCAGCAGTTACCGGGACTCCTACGAGCAGTACTTC
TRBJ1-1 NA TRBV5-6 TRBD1 CASSLGQGEAFF TGTGCCAGCAGCTTGGGACAGGGGGAAGCTTTCTTT
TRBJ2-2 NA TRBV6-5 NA CASSPDSVTGELFF TGTGCCAGCAGCCCCGACAGCGTCACCGGGGAGCTGTTTTTT
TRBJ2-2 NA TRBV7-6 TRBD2 CASSLGTSGTGELFF TGTGCCAGCAGCTTGGGGACTAGCGGCACCGGGGAGCTGTTTTTT
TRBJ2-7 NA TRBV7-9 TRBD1 CASSRPGTGPGVEEQYF TGTGCCAGCAGTCGTCCCGGGACAGGGCCGGGAGTGGAGGAGCAGTACTTC
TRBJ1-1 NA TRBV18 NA CASSTDRNTEAFF TGTGCCAGCTCAACGGACAGGAACACTGAAGCTTTCTTT
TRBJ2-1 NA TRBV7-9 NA CASSHSREFLYNEQFF TGTGCCAGCAGTCACAGTCGGGAGTTTCTCTACAATGAGCAGTTCTTC
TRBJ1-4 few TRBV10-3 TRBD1 CAISVDRDRGEKLFF TGTGCCATCAGTGTGGACCGGGACAGGGGCGAAAAACTGTTTTTT
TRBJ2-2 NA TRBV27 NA CASSLQWRGTGELFF TGTGCCAGCAGTCTCCAATGGCGAGGCACCGGGGAGCTGTTTTTT
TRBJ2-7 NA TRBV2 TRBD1 CASSGGTGYEQYF TGTGCCAGCAGTGGGGGGACAGGCTACGAGCAGTACTTC
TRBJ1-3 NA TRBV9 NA CASSPRGISGNTIYF TGTGCCAGCAGCCCTCGAGGGATTTCTGGAAACACCATATATTTT
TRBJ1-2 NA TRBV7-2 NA CATSYTIPFYTF TGTGCCACCTCATACACCATCCCCTTCTACACCTTC
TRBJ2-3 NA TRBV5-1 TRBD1 CASSAGTGGTHTQYF TGCGCCAGCAGCGCCGGGACAGGGGGCACCCATACGCAGTATTTT
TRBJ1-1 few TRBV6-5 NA CASTSAWGENTEAFF TGTGCCAGCACCTCGGCCTGGGGGGAAAACACTGAAGCTTTCTTT
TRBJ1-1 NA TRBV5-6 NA CASSFFMNTEAFF TGTGCCAGCAGCTTTTTTATGAACACTGAAGCTTTCTTT
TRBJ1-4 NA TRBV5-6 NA CASSLNGNEKLFF TGTGCCAGCAGCTTGAACGGGAATGAAAAACTGTTTTTT
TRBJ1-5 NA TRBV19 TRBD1 CASSPWTGVISQPQHF TGTGCCAGTAGTCCCTGGACAGGGGTCATCAGTCAGCCCCAGCATTTT